The 7 T cell receptor beta chains presented below share a single source sample, sequenced in a study of T cell responses to AZD1222 COVID-19 vaccine. Sequencing was performed with immunoSEQ multiplex PCR; in TCRdb, only in-frame clones are kept and a portion is missing. The sample gives about 170,000 clones, about nine tenths of which show up once; 4.3% is in the top ten. The starting material was peripheral blood, obtained 28 days after the second dose of the MenACWY control vaccine. The receptors stem from an adult who received the MenACWY meningococcal vaccine as a control.

CDR3 in DNA: TGTGCCAGTAGTATGGGTCCGCACTCTGGAAACACCATATATTTT. Translation gives CASSMGPHSGNTIYF. V and J are TRBV19 and TRBJ1-3, with no clear D. The CDR3 loop spans 15 amino acids. CDR1 and CDR2 from the germline V gene are LNHDA and SQIVND (reference sequence). The germline V and J ends were trimmed by 3 bases and 0 bases, with 9 bases remaining between them.

This sequence joins TRBV7-9 and TRBJ2-7, with D unclear. Trimming cost V 4 bases and J 6 bases, with 13 bases left between them. Germline CDR1 reads SEHNR; CDR2 reads FQNEAQ (reference sequence). The CDR3 spans 13 residues. CDR3 in amino acids: CASSSDGWREQYF. Written as DNA, the CDR3 is TGTGCCAGCAGCTCCGACGGGTGGCGCGAGCAGTACTTC.

The chain is built from TRBV7-9 and TRBJ1-1; maybe TRBD1 (6 bases). CDR3 length: 17 residues. The germline V gene has CDR1 SEHNR and CDR2 FQNEAQ (reference sequence). Trimming removed 6 bases from V and 1 base from J, with 21 bases in between. The CDR3 region is CASSTLSTTDRNTEAFF. For the CDR3, the DNA is TGTGCCAGCAGTACCCTCTCTACAACGGACAGGAACACTGAAGCTTTCTTT.

This clone showed up just once. The rearrangement uses TRBV7-3 and TRBJ2-1; D not resolved. The V gene's germline CDR1 is SGHTA and CDR2 FQGTGA. V was clipped by 1 base and J by 8 bases, with 15 bases between them. The length of the CDR3 is 15 residues. The CDR3 reads CASSLSPSVPHEQFF. For the CDR3, the DNA is TGTGCCAGCAGCTTAAGCCCGAGTGTCCCCCATGAGCAGTTCTTC. Full variable domain (outside the CDR3, taken from reference TRBV7-3 and TRBJ2-1): GAGVSQTPSNKVTEKGKYVELRCDPISGHTALYWYRQSLGQGPEFLIYFQGTGAADDSGLPNDRFFAVRPEGSVSTLKIQRTERGDSAVYLCASSLSPSVPHEQFFGPGTRLTVL.

The rearrangement uses TRBV28 and TRBJ2-3; 9 positions agree with TRBD1. Germline V gene lookup returns CDR1 MDHEN and CDR2 SYDVKM. Trimming cost V 1 base and J 4 bases; bases outside gene matches: 6. The CDR3 has 16 residues. The CDR3 region has the DNA TGTGCCAGCAGTTTATCCGGGACAGGGTCCCCAGATACGCAGTATTTT. Its translation: CASSLSGTGSPDTQYF.

The genes are TRBV27 and TRBJ1-4, with 7 bases identical to TRBD1. This CDR3 has 14 residues. The trim removed 3 bases at V and 8 bases at J, leaving 6 bases unmatched. Per the germline V gene, CDR1 is MNHEY and CDR2 is SMNVEV (reference sequence). Written as DNA, the CDR3 is TGTGCCAGCAGTTTTAGGGGGCGTCGGGAAAAACTGTTTTTT. Its protein product is CASSFRGRREKLFF. The full variable domain, in which reference TRBV27 and TRBJ1-4 provide the parts outside the CDR3, is EAQVTQNPRYLITVTGKKLTVTCSQNMNHEYMSWYRQDPGLGLRQIYYSMNVEVTDKGDVPEGYKVSRKEKRNFPLILESPSPNQTSLYFCASSFRGRREKLFFGSGTQLSVL.

The chain links TRBV5-1 to TRBJ2-1; 11 nucleotides match TRBD2. The CDR3 has 15 amino acids. V gave up 7 bases and J gave up 6 bases; unmatched junction bases: 9. In germline, CDR1 is SGHRS, CDR2 YFSETQ. The CDR3 is CASRFSGRAFNEQFF. CDR3 nucleotide sequence: TGCGCCAGCCGATTTAGCGGGAGGGCCTTCAATGAGCAGTTCTTC.